This section outlines one TCR beta chain sequence together with its context. Its antigen is as yet unknown. Genomic DNA of each subset was evenly split across several immunoSEQ plates. Sequencing was performed with immunoSEQ multiplex PCR; in TCRdb, only in-frame clones are kept and a portion is missing. The sample shows fewer than 1.4 million clones, around three quarters of them seen only once. The entry originates in a study of shared clonotypes between healthy human individuals. Study conclusions and caveats: Clonotypes that were shared across four donors made up around 4.6% of naive CD4 clonotypes. Sequencing of the sorted subsets was shown by rarefaction to be incomplete despite large depth.

Among the donors, all were Caucasian adults who lived in Nashville, Tennessee. In germline, CDR1 is LGHNT, CDR2 FRNRAP. This CDR3 has 13 amino acids. Trimming cost V 3 bases and J 10 bases, with 13 bases left between them. V gene TRBV12-5 combines with J gene TRBJ1-5; D gene unclear. The clonotype was recovered from a young man in good health. Some clones in this sample may be carry-over from other donors' samples. The sample comprised memory CD4+ T cells from PBMCs. The subset here: CD45RA-negative fraction. The CDR3 sequence: CASGFDLAGPQHF. The CDR3 DNA follows: TGTGCTAGTGGTTTCGACCTTGCCGGCCCCCAGCATTTT. Supplemented by reference TRBV12-5 and TRBJ1-5, the full variable domain reads DARVTQTPRHKVTEMGQEVTMRCQPILGHNTVFWYRQTMMQGLELLAYFRNRAPLDDSGMPKDRFSAEMPDATLATLKIQPSEPRDSAVYFCASGFDLAGPQHFGDGTRLSIL.